The entry that follows covers one T cell receptor beta chain sequence. This entry belongs to a study of CD8 T cells in ankylosing spondylitis. Germline V gives CDR1 SQVTM, CDR2 ANQGSEA. V lost 6 bases to trimming and J lost 1 base; unmatched junction nucleotides: 8. This CDR3 region has 14 residues. TCR beta libraries were made by quantitative 5'-RACE with molecular barcodes. A single record per CDR3 protein comes from TCRdb applying MiXCR to the 5' RACE reads. The sample lists about 130,000 distinct CDR3 sequences, 7% to 10% occurring once. J is TRBJ2-7 and V is TRBV29-1; 8 nucleotides agree with TRBD2. This TCR derives from a male donor with ankylosing spondylitis or in good health (not recorded which). The material sequenced was blood, either unsorted or a sorted T cell fraction (not recorded which). CDR3 sequence reads: CSVRGGLASYEQYF. The CDR3 nucleotides are TGCAGCGTCCGGGGAGGACTAGCATCCTACGAGCAGTACTTC.